Shown below are 27 T cell receptor beta chains from a single sample sequenced in a study of blood T cell repertoires in COVID-19. Libraries were prepared by immunoSEQ multiplex PCR; TCRdb keeps only in-frame clonotypes and omits some of them. Here the sample spans some 300,000 clones, roughly 90% being singletons. The sequenced material came from PBMCs or T cells enriched from blood (not recorded which). These receptors came from a woman aged 25-40 years who had recovered from COVID-19.

This chain connects TRBV3-1 (or the pseudogene TRBV3-2) to TRBJ1-5, with 10 nucleotides matching TRBD1. The trim removed 4 bases at V and 4 bases at J, leaving 7 bases unmatched. Germline-derived CDR1 and CDR2 are LGHDT and YNNKEL (reference sequence). The CDR3 has 16 amino acids. The CDR3 DNA sequence: TGTGCCAGCAGCCCACAGCCGGGACAGGGGAATCAGCCCCAGCATTTT. Translation gives CASSPQPGQGNQPQHF.

This clone was seen a few times. V gene TRBV11-2 combines with J gene TRBJ2-5, with 11 bases that match TRBD2. After removal of 3 bases from V and 2 bases from J, the junction contained 5 bases not matched to a gene. CDR1 is SGHAT, CDR2 FQNNGV, per germline. The CDR3 has 16 residues. The CDR3 reads CASSFLAGGIQETQYF. CDR3 nucleotides: TGTGCCAGCAGCTTCTTAGCGGGGGGGATTCAAGAGACCCAGTACTTC. Full variable domain (remainder filled in from reference TRBV11-2 and TRBJ2-5): EAGVAQSPRYKIIEKRQSVAFWCNPISGHATLYWYQQILGQGPKLLIQFQNNGVVDDSQLPKDRFSAERLKGVDSTLKIQPAKLEDSAVYLCASSFLAGGIQETQYFGPGTRLLVL.

This chain joins TRBV19 and TRBJ2-6; 8 bases are a match to TRBD1. Germline V gene sequence: CDR1 LNHDA, CDR2 SQIVND (reference sequence). The CDR3 is 15 residues long. J gave up 2 bases and V 5 bases, and 2 bases lay outside the gene matches. The chain's CDR3 is CASSVRGPGANVLTF. CDR3 DNA: TGTGCCAGTAGTGTCAGGGGGCCTGGGGCCAACGTCCTGACTTTC. Combining the CDR3 with reference TRBV19 and TRBJ2-6 gives the whole variable domain DGGITQSPKYLFRKEGQNVTLSCEQNLNHDAMYWYRQDPGQGLRLIYYSQIVNDFQKGDIAEGYSVSREKKESFPLTVTSAQKNPTAFYLCASSVRGPGANVLTFGAGSRLTVL.

The chain links TRBV3-1 (or the pseudogene TRBV3-2) to TRBJ1-5, with a weak D call TRBD1 (6 bases). Germline values: CDR1 LGHDT, CDR2 YNNKEL (reference sequence). The CDR3 length is 17 residues. With 1 base removed from V and 4 bases from J, the gap between germline ends came to 17 bases. The CDR3 reads CASSQVGGASGNQPQHF. In nucleotides, the CDR3 is TGTGCCAGCAGCCAAGTGGGGGGGGCAAGTGGTAATCAGCCCCAGCATTTT.

This chain uses TRBV6-1 with TRBJ1-2; 7 bases align to TRBD1. CDR3 length equals 18 residues. Unmatched junction bases numbered 14, after V lost 2 bases and J lost 2 bases. The germline V gene encodes CDR1 MNHNS and CDR2 SASEGT. This CDR3 reads CASSENVYGTATNYGYTF. The CDR3 DNA follows: TGTGCCAGCAGTGAAAACGTTTATGGGACAGCTACAAACTATGGCTACACCTTC.

The chain employs TRBV7-8 and TRBJ1-5; 11 bases map to TRBD1. The J segment lost 7 bases and the V segment lost 1 base, leaving 3 bases of the junction unmatched. CDR3 length: 15 residues. Germline V CDR1 and CDR2: SGHVS, FQNEAQ. The CDR3 loop is CASSLVRTGGQPQHF. In nucleotides, the CDR3 is TGTGCCAGCAGCTTAGTAAGGACAGGGGGCCAGCCCCAGCATTTT.

V gene TRBV30 combines with J gene TRBJ1-2; possibly TRBD1 for D (6 bases). V gave up 3 bases and J gave up 0 bases, with 11 bases separating them. This CDR3 is 14 amino acids long. CDR1 is GTSNPN, CDR2 SVGIG, per germline (reference sequence). The CDR3 coding sequence is TGTGCCTGGAGACCCGGACAGACTAACTATGGCTACACCTTC. Amino acid sequence: CAWRPGQTNYGYTF.

This clone was observed a single time. The CDR3 is CASSHGPGQGRNEQFF. In nucleotides, the CDR3 is TGCGCCAGCAGTCACGGTCCGGGACAGGGGCGCAATGAGCAGTTCTTC. The J gene is TRBJ2-1, the V gene TRBV23-1, with 10 positions matching TRBD1. TRBV23-1 is recorded as an ORF, its role being uncertain. J gave up 6 bases and V 3 bases, and 8 bases lay outside the gene matches. The CDR3 runs 16 residues.

The CDR3 loop reads CASSLVRGSGNTIYF. CDR3 bases: TGTGCCAGCAGCTTAGTCAGGGGCTCTGGAAACACCATATATTTT. V usage is TRBV7-8 and J usage is TRBJ1-3, with D possibly matching TRBD1 (6 bases). The length of the CDR3 is 15 residues. The germline CDR1 and CDR2 sequences are SGHVS and FQNEAQ. Trimming took 1 base from V and 0 from J, leaving 7 bases between them.

This sequence joins TRBV7-9 and TRBJ1-3; the D gene is possibly TRBD1 (5 bases). This CDR3 comprises 14 residues. Germline CDR1 SEHNR, CDR2 FQNEAQ (reference sequence). V shed 5 bases and J shed 2 bases, with 10 bases lying between them. The CDR3 loop reads CASSPPGAGNTIYF. CDR3 bases: TGTGCCAGCAGCCCACCGGGGGCTGGAAACACCATATATTTT.

The V and J genes are TRBV6-5 and TRBJ2-2; D gene unclear. Germline V gene data show CDR1 as MNHEY and CDR2 as SVGAGI. V was pared by 2 bases and J by 0 bases, with 7 bases between. The CDR3 is 15 residues long. The CDR3 bases are TGTGCCAGCAGTTACGCCGAGGCGAACACCGGGGAGCTGTTTTTT. This gives the protein CASSYAEANTGELFF.

The chain combines TRBV27 with TRBJ2-5, with TRBD1 as a possible D gene (7 bases). The germline CDR1 and CDR2 sequences are MNHEY and SMNVEV (reference sequence). CDR3 length: 15 residues. The V end lost 3 bases, the J end lost 4 bases, and 15 bases lay between the germline ends. CDR3 loop: CASSFRPGGRETQYF. CDR3 nucleotides: TGTGCCAGCAGTTTTCGTCCAGGGGGGAGAGAGACCCAGTACTTC.

The V and J genes are TRBV19 and TRBJ1-4; D uncertain. The CDR3 length is 15 residues. Deletions cut 5 bases from V and 0 bases from J, with 10 bases between. Germline assignment: CDR1 LNHDA and CDR2 SQIVND (reference sequence). The CDR3 DNA reads TGTGCCAGTAGTGGTCGGGGATCAACTAATGAAAAACTGTTTTTT. It is translated as CASSGRGSTNEKLFF.

The chain joins TRBV3-1 (or the pseudogene TRBV3-2) to TRBJ2-3; no clear D gene. The CDR3 runs to 13 residues. Germline V gene lookup returns CDR1 LGHDT and CDR2 YNNKEL (reference sequence). Trimming took 2 bases from V and 3 from J, leaving 6 bases between them. The CDR3 DNA follows: TGTGCCAGCAGCCAATTTCTGACAGATACGCAGTATTTT. This encodes CASSQFLTDTQYF.

This rearrangement joins TRBV11-3 to TRBJ2-1; 9 bases align to TRBD2. Germline assignment: CDR1 SGHNT and CDR2 YENEEA. With V trimmed by 1 base and J by 8 bases, 3 bases remained unmatched. There are 14 residues in the CDR3. Written as DNA, the CDR3 is TGTGCCAGCAGCTTAGGAGCGGGGGGCCATGAGCAGTTCTTC. It codes for CASSLGAGGHEQFF.

V is TRBV7-2 and J is TRBJ2-7, with 10 positions matching TRBD1. This CDR3 is 14 amino acids long. Trimming removed 6 bases from V and 4 bases from J; junction bases left unmatched: 6. CDR1 is SGHTA and CDR2 is FQGNSA in the germline V gene. The CDR3 region is CASRLDRGAYEQYF. CDR3 bases: TGTGCCAGCAGATTGGACAGGGGGGCTTACGAGCAGTACTTC. The full variable domain, completed using reference TRBV7-2 and TRBJ2-7, is GAGVSQSPSNKVTEKGKDVELRCDPISGHTALYWYRQSLGQGLEFLIYFQGNSAPDKSGLPSDRFSAERTGGSVSTLTIQRTQQEDSAVYLCASRLDRGAYEQYFGPGTRLTVT.

The chain recombines TRBV7-2 with TRBJ2-1; D is unresolved. The length of the CDR3 is 13 residues. V lost 8 bases and J lost 3, with 11 bases in between. Germline assignment: CDR1 SGHTA and CDR2 FQGNSA. The CDR3: CASSGANYNEQFF. For the CDR3, the DNA is TGTGCCAGCTCAGGCGCTAACTACAATGAGCAGTTCTTC.

V usage is TRBV3-1 (or the pseudogene TRBV3-2) and J usage is TRBJ1-4, with 7 bases identical to TRBD1. Trimming took 1 base from V and 0 from J; bases not matched to a gene: 2. The CDR3 is made up of 16 amino acids. Germline values: CDR1 LGHDT, CDR2 YNNKEL (reference sequence). The CDR3 is CASSQGQGATNEKLFF. The DNA for the CDR3 is TGTGCCAGCAGCCAAGGACAGGGAGCAACTAATGAAAAACTGTTTTTT.

For the CDR3, the DNA is TGTGCCAGCAGTGACCCTGGACAGACCTACGAGCAGTACTTC. It encodes CASSDPGQTYEQYF. The chain joins TRBV2 to TRBJ2-7; D is perhaps TRBD1 (6 bases). CDR3 length equals 14 residues. Trimming stripped 3 bases from V and 2 bases from J, with 11 bases between. Looked up from germline, CDR1 is SNHLY and CDR2 is FYNNEI.

The table lists this clone with a count of one. The genes are TRBV30 and TRBJ2-5, with a possible D match to TRBD2 (7 bases). The V end lost 1 base, the J end lost 5 bases, and 17 bases lay between the germline ends. Germline loops: CDR1 GTSNPN, CDR2 SVGIG (reference sequence). This CDR3 contains 15 residues. The CDR3 DNA reads as TGTGCCTGGAGTGGGGCGAGGGGGGGGCAGGAGACCCAGTACTTC. Translated: CAWSGARGGQETQYF.

The chain combines TRBV6-2 or TRBV6-3 with TRBJ1-1; no clear D gene. V lost 0 bases and J lost 2, with 10 bases in between. This CDR3 has 15 residues. CDR1 and CDR2 from the germline V gene are MNHEY and SVGEGT. The CDR3: CASSYSSLVNTEAFF. The CDR3 coding sequence is TGTGCCAGCAGTTACTCGAGTTTGGTCAACACTGAAGCTTTCTTT.

The V call is TRBV28, the J call TRBJ2-3; no firm D call. This CDR3 region has 14 residues. Trimming cost V 5 bases and J 2 bases, with 11 bases left between them. The germline V gene has CDR1 MDHEN and CDR2 SYDVKM. The DNA of the CDR3 is TGTGCCAGCAGTACTAACTCGAACACAGATACGCAGTATTTT. It codes for CASSTNSNTDTQYF. Filled out from reference TRBV28 and TRBJ2-3, the complete variable domain reads DVKVTQSSRYLVKRTGEKVFLECVQDMDHENMFWYRQDPGLGLRLIYFSYDVKMKEKGDIPEGYSVSREKKERFSLILESASTNQTSMYLCASSTNSNTDTQYFGPGTRLTVL.

The J gene is TRBJ1-4, the V gene TRBV10-3, with D perhaps TRBD1 (6 bases). The length of the CDR3 is 16 residues. The V gene's germline CDR1 is ENHRY and CDR2 SYGVKD. V lost 2 bases, J lost 7 bases, and 17 bases lay in between. This chain's CDR3 is CAISEGGALLPEKLFF. Written as DNA, the CDR3 is TGTGCCATCAGTGAGGGGGGGGCGCTTCTCCCTGAAAAACTGTTTTTT.

V usage is TRBV12-3 or TRBV12-4 and J usage is TRBJ2-7; TRBD2 is a possible D gene (5 bases). V shed 3 bases and J shed 3 bases, with 9 bases lying between them. There are 13 residues in the CDR3. The CDR3 DNA sequence: TGTGCCAGCAGTTTGAGGAGGCACTACGAGCAGTACTTC. It codes for CASSLRRHYEQYF.

The gene calls are TRBV7-2 and TRBJ2-1, with 8 bases identical to TRBD2. CDR3 length: 17 residues. The ends lost 0 bases at V and 5 bases at J; junction bases unmatched: 9. Germline assignment: CDR1 SGHTA and CDR2 FQGNSA. The CDR3 coding sequence is TGTGCCAGCAGCTTAGCGCGGTCGAGCGGGGGTAACAATGAGCAGTTCTTC. Encoded protein: CASSLARSSGGNNEQFF.

The chain has TRBV7-9 and TRBJ2-7; D not resolved. This CDR3 is 15 amino acids long. V dropped 1 base and J dropped 0 bases, with 10 bases sitting between them. Looked up from germline, CDR1 is SEHNR and CDR2 is FQNEAQ (reference sequence). CDR3 DNA sequence: TGTGCCAGCAGCTTAGGAGGCCCGACCTCCTACGAGCAGTACTTC. This translates into CASSLGGPTSYEQYF.

This chain links TRBV5-4 with TRBJ1-1, with 7 bases aligning to TRBD1. From germline, CDR1 is SGHNT and CDR2 YYREEE (reference sequence). V dropped 3 bases and J dropped 4; count of bases not matched to a gene: 9. CDR3 length equals 15 residues. The CDR3 is CASSYEQGFSTEAFF. CDR3 sequence (DNA): TGTGCCAGCAGCTATGAACAGGGGTTTAGCACTGAAGCTTTCTTT. The complete variable domain, with remaining parts taken from reference TRBV5-4 and TRBJ1-1, reads ETGVTQSPTHLIKTRGQQVTLRCSSQSGHNTVSWYQQALGQGPQFIFQYYREEENGRGNFPPRFSGLQFPNYSSELNVNALELDDSALYLCASSYEQGFSTEAFFGQGTRLTVV.